This T cell receptor (beta chain) is from a study of T-cell reconstitution after alpha-beta-depleted transplantation in children. The library targeted TCRbeta and was prepared with unique molecular identifiers. A single record per CDR3 protein comes from TCRdb applying MiXCR to the PCR reads. Found here are 200,000 or so distinct CDR3 sequences, 6.6% of them singletons; the top ten hold about 6%. The study's findings and limits: Several hundred rapidly expanded clones from non-depleted graft cells reportedly supplied alpha-beta T cells about two months post-transplant. From newly produced T cells came most of the T-cell counts and diversity one year after transplant. Some patients' high day-60 TCRbeta diversity was traced to surviving recipient T cells and thymic progenitors.

Germline loops: CDR1 MNHNS, CDR2 SASEGT. This CDR3 comprises 18 residues. J was trimmed by 2 bases and V by 5 bases; bases with no gene match: 12. To note about this clonotype: Its antigen is still unknown.

The rearrangement uses TRBV6-1 and TRBJ2-7, with TRBD2 matching 13 bases. The sequence was collected from a boy aged 2 to 9 with acute lymphoblastic leukemia, due to receive a stem cell transplant. The specimen was PBMCs, collected before TCRalphabeta/CD19-depleted stem cell transplant. Here the CDR3 reads CASSRPGLAGRVAYEQYF. For the CDR3, the DNA is TGTGCCAGCAGTCGACCGGGACTAGCGGGGAGAGTTGCCTACGAGCAGTACTTC.